The source of this TCR beta chain is a study of CD8+ T cells in alopecia areata. Study context: For the treated group, dosing was oral tofacitinib at 5 to 10 mg twice daily.

V was clipped by 3 bases and J by 9 bases, with 12 bases between them. This CDR3 comprises 12 residues. Germline CDR1 reads WNHNN; CDR2 reads SYGVQD (reference sequence). General observations from the study: Having just one nonresponder leaves the connection between baseline CD8+ expansion and response unresolved.

RNA, once extracted, was reverse transcribed into cDNA for use as the sequencing template. Sequencing was performed with immunoSEQ multiplex PCR; in TCRdb, only in-frame clones are kept and a portion is missing. In the table there are roughly 46,000 clones, approximately 65% of which are singletons. Worth noting for this clone: Its specificity is unknown.

Stated treatment: oral pan-JAK inhibitor, 5-10 mg twice daily. Collection of lesional scalp punch biopsies and peripheral blood was performed in alopecia areata patients. This clonotype originated in a human donor with alopecia areata. The gene calls are TRBV10-1 and TRBJ2-7, with D perhaps matching TRBD1 (7 bases). The sequences come from CD8+ T cells sorted from blood, collected at week 4, from a patient treated with tofacitinib. The CDR3 spells CASSDPRGVQYF. CDR3 coding DNA: TGCGCCAGCAGTGACCCCAGGGGGGTGCAGTACTTC.